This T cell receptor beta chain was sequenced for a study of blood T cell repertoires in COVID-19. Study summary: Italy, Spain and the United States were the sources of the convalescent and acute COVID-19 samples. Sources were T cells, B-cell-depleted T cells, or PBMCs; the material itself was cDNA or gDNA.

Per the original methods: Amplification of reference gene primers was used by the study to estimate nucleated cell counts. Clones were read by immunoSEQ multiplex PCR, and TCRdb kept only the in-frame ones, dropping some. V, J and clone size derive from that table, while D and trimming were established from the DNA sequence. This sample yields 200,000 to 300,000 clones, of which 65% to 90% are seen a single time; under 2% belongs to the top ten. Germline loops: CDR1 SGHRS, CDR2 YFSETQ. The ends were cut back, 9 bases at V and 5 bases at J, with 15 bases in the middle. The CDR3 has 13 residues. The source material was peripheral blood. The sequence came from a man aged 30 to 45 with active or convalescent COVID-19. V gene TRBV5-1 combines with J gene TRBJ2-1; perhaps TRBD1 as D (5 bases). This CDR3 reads CATGLDTDNEQFF. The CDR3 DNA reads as TGCGCCACCGGATTGGACACTGACAATGAGCAGTTCTTC.